The 18 T cell receptor beta chains presented below share a single source sample, sequenced in a study of T cell changes during pregnancy in multiple sclerosis. Only in-frame clones appear in the TCRdb table, and some are missing; sequencing was by immunoSEQ multiplex PCR. The table records tens of thousands of clones, 91% of them present only once. The sample was peripheral blood, taken in the first trimester of pregnancy. Every receptor here comes from a female donor in good health, enrolled as a control in a pregnancy study.

The CDR3 nucleotides are TGTGCCAGCAGAGTCGATGGTCGGTGGAACACTGAAGCTTTCTTT. Residues: CASRVDGRWNTEAFF. The chain carries TRBV6-5 and TRBJ1-1; unclear D gene. V lost 6 bases to trimming and J lost 1 base, with 15 bases between them. This CDR3 is built from 15 residues. Germline values: CDR1 MNHEY, CDR2 SVGAGI.

On this clone: A read error may account for a junction end that differs from germline. V gene TRBV5-4 combines with J gene TRBJ2-5; 10 bases map to TRBD2. The CDR3 has 15 residues. CDR1 and CDR2 (germline): SGHNT, YYREEE (reference sequence). The CDR3 region is CASSQRGGVQETQYF. Written as DNA, the CDR3 is TGCGCCAGCAGCCAGCGGGGGGGGGTCCAAGAGACCCAGTACTTC.

The rearrangement uses TRBV9 and TRBJ1-4; 10 positions match TRBD1. This CDR3 contains 14 residues. J lost 8 bases, V lost 4 bases, and 5 bases had no gene match. CDR1 is SGDLS, CDR2 YYNGEE, per germline. CDR3 coding DNA: TGTGCCAGCAGCTCCGGGACAGGGGCCGAAAAACTGTTTTTT. This sequence encodes CASSSGTGAEKLFF.

The V call is TRBV28, the J call TRBJ1-6; D is possibly TRBD1 (5 bases). This CDR3 has 14 amino acids. The germline V gene encodes CDR1 MDHEN and CDR2 SYDVKM. V was pared by 8 bases and J by 7 bases, with 15 bases between. The DNA of the CDR3 is TGTGCCAGCCCCTCCGACAGCCCAAATTCACCCCTCCACTTT. Protein sequence: CASPSDSPNSPLHF.

The chain employs TRBV7-6 and TRBJ2-5; 7 bases agree with TRBD2. Unmatched junction bases numbered 6, after V lost 7 bases and J lost 4 bases. Germline V gene data show CDR1 as SGHVS and CDR2 as FNYEAQ. The CDR3 is 13 amino acids. The CDR3 coding sequence is TGTGCCAGCACCCTGGGGGAGGGAGAGACCCAGTACTTC. It specifies CASTLGEGETQYF.

V is TRBV7-9 and J is TRBJ1-1; the match to TRBD1 covers 8 bases. The germline gives CDR1 SEHNR, CDR2 FQNEAQ (reference sequence). This CDR3 has 15 amino acids. Trimming took 3 bases from V and 5 from J; bases not matched to a gene: 8. Here the CDR3 reads CASSFPQGARTEAFF. CDR3 in DNA: TGTGCCAGCAGCTTCCCGCAGGGGGCGCGAACTGAAGCTTTCTTT. The whole variable domain, filled in from reference TRBV7-9 and TRBJ1-1, reads DTGVSQNPRHKITKRGQNVTFRCDPISEHNRLYWYRQTLGQGPEFLTYFQNEAQLEKSRLLSDRFSAERPKGSFSTLEIQRTEQGDSAMYLCASSFPQGARTEAFFGQGTRLTVV.

The chain has TRBV11-2 and TRBJ1-6; D call uncertain. Germline V gene data show CDR1 as SGHAT and CDR2 as FQNNGV. Trimming removed 5 bases at V and 0 bases at J, with 5 bases between. This CDR3 spans 14 amino acids. CDR3 amino acids: CASSLSSYNSPLHF. DNA of the CDR3: TGTGCCAGCAGCCTTAGCTCCTATAATTCACCCCTCCACTTT. The full variable domain, completed using reference TRBV11-2 and TRBJ1-6, is EAGVAQSPRYKIIEKRQSVAFWCNPISGHATLYWYQQILGQGPKLLIQFQNNGVVDDSQLPKDRFSAERLKGVDSTLKIQPAKLEDSAVYLCASSLSSYNSPLHFGNGTRLTVT.

This chain connects TRBV6-4 to TRBJ1-1, with TRBD1 matching 8 bases. The CDR3 sequence is 14 residues long. Per germline, CDR1 MRHNA and CDR2 SNTAGT. V shed 6 bases, J shed 5 bases, and the junction held 8 bases outside the gene matches. The DNA for the CDR3 is TGTGCCAGCAGCAAGGACAGGGAGGGGACTGAAGCTTTCTTT. It specifies CASSKDREGTEAFF.

The chain joins TRBV9 to TRBJ1-6, with D maybe TRBD1 (6 bases). Germline V gene data show CDR1 as SGDLS and CDR2 as YYNGEE. V lost 0 bases, J lost 5 bases, and 9 bases lay in between. The CDR3 runs to 15 residues. CDR3 region: CASSVGGGNNSPLHF. CDR3 DNA: TGTGCCAGCAGCGTAGGAGGGGGAAATAATTCACCCCTCCACTTT.

This clone appeared once. CDR3 in amino acids: CASSPVAGLSTDTQYF. CDR3 DNA: TGTGCCAGCAGCCCAGTAGCGGGGTTGAGCACAGATACGCAGTATTTT. This rearrangement joins TRBV5-8 to TRBJ2-3; 8 nucleotides line up with TRBD2. Germline-derived CDR1 and CDR2 are SGHTS and YDEGEE. This CDR3 is built from 16 residues. J was trimmed by 0 bases and V by 4 bases; bases with no gene match: 7.

This chain uses TRBV5-5 with TRBJ1-1, with D possibly being TRBD1 (6 bases). The CDR3 runs 16 residues. Germline CDR1 and CDR2: SGHKS and YYEKEE (reference sequence). Trimming took 0 bases from V and 3 from J, leaving 15 bases between them. The CDR3 region has the DNA TGTGCCAGCAGCTTGGCCGGGGGGGGCTGGGACACTGAAGCTTTCTTT. Its protein product is CASSLAGGGWDTEAFF.

V and J are TRBV7-2 and TRBJ2-7; TRBD1 might be the D (5 bases). Deletions cut 2 bases from V and 5 bases from J, with 10 bases between. The CDR3 runs to 13 residues. Germline CDR1 SGHTA, CDR2 FQGNSA. CDR3 protein: CASSLRQFHEQYF. CDR3 bases: TGTGCCAGCAGCTTAAGACAGTTCCACGAGCAGTACTTC.

The J gene is TRBJ1-1, the V gene TRBV30, with D possibly TRBD1 on 5 matching bases. CDR3 size: 14 residues. The V end lost 0 bases, the J end lost 3 bases, and 11 bases lay between the germline ends. Germline V gene lookup returns CDR1 GTSNPN and CDR2 SVGIG (reference sequence). The CDR3 sequence is CAWSVPLGHTEAFF. CDR3 nucleotide sequence: TGTGCCTGGAGTGTACCTTTGGGGCACACTGAAGCTTTCTTT.

The gene calls are TRBV4-3 and TRBJ2-6, with a weak D call TRBD1 (6 bases). The CDR3 sequence is 20 residues long. CDR1 and CDR2 from the germline V gene are LGHNA and YSLEER. V shed 0 bases and J shed 4 bases, with 22 bases lying between them. The CDR3 coding sequence is TGCGCCAGCAGCCAAGACCCCCCGGGCACAGGGTATACGGGGGCCAACGTCCTGACTTTC. Protein: CASSQDPPGTGYTGANVLTF.

The chain is built from TRBV10-2 and TRBJ2-3; D is undetermined. The CDR3 spans 12 residues. Trimming removed 7 bases from V and 6 bases from J, with 11 bases in between. Germline V lookup: CDR1 WSHSY, CDR2 SAAADI. CDR3 loop: CASTPTYDTQYF. The CDR3 DNA reads TGCGCCAGCACTCCGACATACGATACGCAGTATTTT.

The CDR3 region has the DNA TGTGCCAGCAGCCTCGGGTGGAGGGCAAACCCTCCCTATGGCTACACCTTC. It specifies CASSLGWRANPPYGYTF. The gene calls are TRBV11-2 and TRBJ1-2; D gene ambiguous. This CDR3 region has 17 residues. Germline values: CDR1 SGHAT, CDR2 FQNNGV. The germline V and J ends were trimmed by 5 bases and 4 bases, with 23 bases remaining between them.

This clone has only one observation. The chain joins TRBV9 to TRBJ1-1, with a tentative D call TRBD1 (5 bases). Trimming stripped 6 bases from V and 4 bases from J, with 16 bases between. This CDR3 has 14 amino acids. Germline-derived CDR1 and CDR2 are SGDLS and YYNGEE. This chain's CDR3 is CASTGGGSGTEAFF. The CDR3 DNA sequence: TGTGCCAGCACTGGGGGGGGAAGTGGCACTGAAGCTTTCTTT. The whole variable domain, remainder taken from reference TRBV9 and TRBJ1-1, is DSGVTQTPKHLITATGQRVTLRCSPRSGDLSVYWYQQSLDQGLQFLIQYYNGEERAKGNILERFSAQQFPDLHSELNLSSLELGDSALYFCASTGGGSGTEAFFGQGTRLTVV.

CDR3 region: CASSPEVAGSTDTQYF. Written as DNA, the CDR3 is TGTGCCAGCAGTCCCGAGGTTGCGGGGAGCACAGATACGCAGTATTTT. This chain joins TRBV7-9 and TRBJ2-3, with D perhaps TRBD2 (6 bases). Germline CDR1 reads SEHNR; CDR2 reads FQNEAQ (reference sequence). Trimming shortened V by 6 bases and J by 0 bases, and 16 bases separated the two germline ends. The CDR3 has 16 residues. Variable domain in full (rest from reference TRBV7-9 and TRBJ2-3): DTGVSQNPRHKITKRGQNVTFRCDPISEHNRLYWYRQTLGQGPEFLTYFQNEAQLEKSRLLSDRFSAERPKGSFSTLEIQRTEQGDSAMYLCASSPEVAGSTDTQYFGPGTRLTVL.